The entry below gives a single T cell receptor beta chain sequence along with its context. Its target is not known. The record originates from a study of T cell repertoires in ileal Crohn's disease. Background on the study: All patients had surgery for stricturing (about 60%) or penetrating (around 39%) disease. Whole-study findings and limits: Clonal expansions were more frequent in active smokers than non-smokers at surgery. Sorted CD8 T cells held more high-frequency clones than CD4. Endoscopic recurrence occurred in every patient whose clonality exceeded 26.8%.

CDR1 and CDR2 (germline): LNHDA, SQIVND (reference sequence). Unmatched junction bases numbered 13, after V lost 7 bases and J lost 5 bases. The length of the CDR3 is 16 residues. The protocol was immunoSEQ multiplex PCR, while the TCRdb copy is restricted to in-frame clones and leaves out a portion. The sample lists over 14,000 clones, 80% occurring once. This rearrangement joins TRBV19 to TRBJ2-2; 7 positions match TRBD2. The sample consisted of ileal tissue. The sequence came from an adult with Crohn's disease. DNA for the CDR3: TGTGCCAGTAAGATAGAGGGAGGGCGGGAGACCGGGGAGCTGTTTTTT. It encodes CASKIEGGRETGELFF.